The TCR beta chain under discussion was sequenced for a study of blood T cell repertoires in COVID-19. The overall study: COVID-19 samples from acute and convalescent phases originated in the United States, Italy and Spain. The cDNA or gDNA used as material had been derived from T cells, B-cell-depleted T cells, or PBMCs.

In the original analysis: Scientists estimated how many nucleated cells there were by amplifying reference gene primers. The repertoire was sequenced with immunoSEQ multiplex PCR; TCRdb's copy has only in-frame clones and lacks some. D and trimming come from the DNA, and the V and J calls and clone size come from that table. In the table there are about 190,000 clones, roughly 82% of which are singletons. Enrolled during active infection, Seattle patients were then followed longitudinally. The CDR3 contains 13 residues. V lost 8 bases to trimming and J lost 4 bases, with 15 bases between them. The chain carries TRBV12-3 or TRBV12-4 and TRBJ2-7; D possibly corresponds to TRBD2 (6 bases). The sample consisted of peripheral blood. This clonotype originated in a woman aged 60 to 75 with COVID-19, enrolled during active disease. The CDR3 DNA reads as TGTGCCAGCTCCTGGAGGGCCACTTACGAGCAGTACTTC. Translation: CASSWRATYEQYF.